This TCR beta chain comes out of a study of T cells in Graves' hyperthyroidism and ophthalmopathy. Ophthalmopathy in the patients scored at least 3 on Clinical Activity Score and at least 4 on NOSPECS grade, lasting under 3 months. Patients showing uncontrolled infection, other autoimmune disease, pregnancy or lactation were ineligible. Amplified regions were TCR beta CDR3 sequences from RNA transcripts. TCR CDR3 regions were first amplified by RT-PCR with HTBI primers. TCRdb called the multiplex PCR reads again in MiXCR, with one record for every CDR3 protein. The repertoire holds more than 300,000 distinct CDR3 sequences, 18% seen once, with over 35% in the top ten. The CDR3 runs 12 residues. Germline V gene lookup returns CDR1 DFQATT and CDR2 SNEGSKA (reference sequence). Trimming shortened V by 7 bases and J by 4 bases, and 11 bases separated the two germline ends. This clonotype has ten or more counts.

The source of this sequence is a man aged 18 to 29 with Graves' ophthalmopathy. The chain combines TRBV20-1 with TRBJ1-3; D unclear. Source material: blood. The CDR3 protein is CSVEGLGNTIYF. CDR3 bases: TGCAGTGTTGAAGGCTTGGGAAACACCATATATTTT.